Here is one T cell receptor beta chain with its context. As yet, its antigen is unknown. This entry belongs to a study of identical twins. Study conclusions and caveats: Invariant T cells like MAIT and iNKT could partly confound the zero-insertion analyses.

Deletions cut 2 bases from V and 6 bases from J, with 8 bases between. This CDR3 comprises 13 residues. The V gene's germline CDR1 is LGHNA and CDR2 YSLEER. After template switching added a universal primer site, the resulting cDNA carried unique molecular identifiers. From the 5' RACE reads, TCRdb called clonotypes with MiXCR, one entry per CDR3 protein. The data contain over 600,000 distinct CDR3 sequences, 21% of them singletons. This same sample was also taken into another study, of T cells expressing NK-cell markers. From that paper: Serological testing identified seven of the eight sequenced donors as HCMV-seropositive and one as seronegative.

This TCR came from a woman aged 18-29 years in good health. The specimen sequenced was PBMCs. The chain combines TRBV4-3 with TRBJ2-1; D is uncertain. The CDR3 spells CASSQSDPNEQFF. The CDR3 coding sequence is TGCGCCAGCAGCCAATCAGACCCCAATGAGCAGTTCTTC.